Detailed here is one T cell receptor (beta chain). Its antigen is currently unknown. Sample treatment: oral pan-JAK inhibitor, 5-10 mg twice daily. The data belong to a study of CD8+ T cells in alopecia areata. Notes on the study in general: It was less clear whether patients shared TCRs than it was in mice, possibly because of HLA. Tissue-resident alphabeta T cells belonging to normal skin likewise get sequenced within scalp specimens. Especially in alopecia totalis/universalis, lesional scalp showed greater clonality than normal scalp did.

The CDR3 is 11 residues long. V was trimmed by 7 bases and J by 7 bases, leaving 8 bases between them. Per the germline V gene, CDR1 is SNHLY and CDR2 is FYNNEI. Sequencing templates came from extracted RNA that was reverse transcribed into cDNA. Only in-frame clones appear in the TCRdb table, and some are missing; sequencing was by immunoSEQ multiplex PCR. The table includes around 180,000 clones, roughly 60% detected once. The J gene is TRBJ2-1, the V gene TRBV2; D call uncertain. This specimen was CD4+ T cells sorted from blood, taken at week 24, from a patient treated with tofacitinib. This TCR came from a human donor with alopecia areata. CDR3 DNA: TGTGCCAGCATTGAGGCGAATGAGCAGTTCTTC. Its protein product is CASIEANEQFF. Drawing the rest from reference TRBV2 and TRBJ2-1, the complete variable domain is EPEVTQTPSHQVTQMGQEVILRCVPISNHLYFYWYRQILGQKVEFLVSFYNNEISEKSEIFDDQFSVERPDGSNFTLKIRSTKLEDSAMYFCASIEANEQFFGPGTRLTVL.